Described below is a single TCR beta chain sequence and its context. Its antigen is not identified. This record comes from a study of cytomegalovirus exposure and HLA in healthy donors. About the study: Early released data had about 80 million unique TCRs, all coming from HLA-typed donors.

Whole-study results and caveats: TCR beta V- and J-gene trimming was later associated with a missense DCLRE1C variant.

PCR was performed using 60 Vbeta and 13 Jbeta primers. Per the study methods: Roughly 76 million unique TCR beta chains, around 10 million of them shared, were counted by a later analysis. Profiled with immunoSEQ multiplex PCR; TCRdb holds only in-frame clones, not every one. The V and J calls and the clone size are those of that table, but D and trimming were determined from the DNA. The sample records over 150,000 clones, more than 80% being singletons. The TCR originated in a woman in her fifties or sixties in good health and CMV-seronegative. The material sequenced was PBMCs.

The CDR3 nucleotides are TGCAGCGTTGAAGATCATGAGCGGTTAACGTCGGATACGCAGTATTTT. Its protein is CSVEDHERLTSDTQYF. The genes are TRBV29-1 and TRBJ2-3, with D maybe TRBD2 (5 bases). The CDR3 has 16 amino acids. V lost 0 bases and J 6 bases, leaving 19 bases between the germline ends. CDR1 and CDR2 from the germline V gene are SQVTM and ANQGSEA.